This T cell receptor beta chain was documented in a study of molecular identifiers for immune sequencing clone quantification. One entry per CDR3 protein results from TCRdb running MiXCR on the PCR reads. In the table there are approximately 500,000 distinct CDR3 sequences, around 23% of which are singletons. A word on this clonotype: The antigen remains unidentified.

Points from the study as a whole: In a background of approximately 1 million naive cells, spiked Jurkat TCR RNA from one cell was reportedly detectable.

A CD8+CD4-CCR7+CD45RA+ phenotype served as the sorting definition for naive CD8 T cells. The clonotype originates from a human donor in good health. Some libraries in this study had Jurkat cell RNA spiked in. Sequencing was carried out using naive CD8+ T cells from blood, with Jurkat cell RNA spiked in. Documented subset: FACS-sorted CD8+CD4-CCR7+CD45RA+ naive T cells.

The CDR3 DNA follows: TGTGCCAGCAGCCAAGACGCCCCAGGGCAGTATGGCTACACCTTC. Protein sequence: CASSQDAPGQYGYTF. The chain couples TRBV3-1 to TRBJ1-2; D is perhaps TRBD1 (5 bases). Trimming removed 0 bases at V and 5 bases at J, with 13 bases between. This CDR3 is 15 amino acids long. Germline CDR1 reads LGHDT; CDR2 reads YNNKEL (reference sequence).